This TCR beta chain was sequenced for a study of tumor and adjacent non-tumor tissue in lung cancer. Across the study: Histology: 12 adenocarcinoma, a couple of squamous cell carcinoma, 1 small cell lung cancer. Study-level results: Normal lung showed higher cumulative top 100 clone frequency than tumor.

RNA was extracted from bulk tissue without any cell sorting. More than 3 cm separated this lung sample from the edge of the tumor. TCRbeta libraries were built with three rounds of nested PCR, modified from ARM-PCR. TCRdb independently ran MiXCR on the multiplex PCR reads; one entry per CDR3 protein. The sample lists about 60,000 distinct CDR3 sequences; more than 55% were seen once. In regard to this clonotype: Its antigen is not identified. Mismatch with germline at one junction end may stem from a read error.

Source material: distant non-tumor lung tissue. This clonotype was obtained from a man aged 70-80 years with non-small cell lung cancer.

As DNA, the CDR3 is TGTGCCATTAGTGCGGGACAAAACTACAATGAGAAGTTCTTC. The encoded protein is CAISAGQNYNEKFF. V usage is TRBV10-3 and J usage is TRBJ2-1; the D gene could be TRBD1 or TRBD2 (6 bases each). CDR3 size: 14 residues. Looked up from germline, CDR1 is ENHRY and CDR2 is SYGVKD.